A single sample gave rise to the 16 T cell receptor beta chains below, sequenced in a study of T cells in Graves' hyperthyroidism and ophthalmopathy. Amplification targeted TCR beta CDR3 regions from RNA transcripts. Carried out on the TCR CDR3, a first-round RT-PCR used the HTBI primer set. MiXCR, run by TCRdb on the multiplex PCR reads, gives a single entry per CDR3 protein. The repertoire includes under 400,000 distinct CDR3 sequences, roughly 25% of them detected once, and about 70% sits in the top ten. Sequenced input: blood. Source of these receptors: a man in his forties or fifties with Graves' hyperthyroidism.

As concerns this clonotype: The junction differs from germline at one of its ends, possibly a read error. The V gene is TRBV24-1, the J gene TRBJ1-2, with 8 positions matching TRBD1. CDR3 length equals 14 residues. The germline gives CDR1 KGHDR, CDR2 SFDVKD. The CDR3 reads CAASDLDRAYGYTF. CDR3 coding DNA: TGTGCCGCCAGTGATTTGGACAGGGCCTATGGCTACACCTTC.

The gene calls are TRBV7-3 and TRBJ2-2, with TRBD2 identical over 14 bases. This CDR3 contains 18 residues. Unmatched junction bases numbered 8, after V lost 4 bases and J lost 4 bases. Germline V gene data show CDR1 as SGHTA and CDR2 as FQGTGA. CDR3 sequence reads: CASSSRLAGGPITGELFF. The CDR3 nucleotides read TGTGCCAGCAGCTCCCGACTAGCGGGAGGGCCGATCACCGGGGAGCTGTTTTTT.

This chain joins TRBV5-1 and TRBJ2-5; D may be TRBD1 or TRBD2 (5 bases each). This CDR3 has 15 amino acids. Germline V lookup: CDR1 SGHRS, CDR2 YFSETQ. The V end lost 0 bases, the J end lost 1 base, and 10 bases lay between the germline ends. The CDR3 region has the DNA TGCGCCAGCAGCTTGGGGCCGGGGCTCCAAGAGACCCAGTACTTC. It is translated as CASSLGPGLQETQYF. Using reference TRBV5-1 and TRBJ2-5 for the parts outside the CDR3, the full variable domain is KAGVTQTPRYLIKTRGQQVTLSCSPISGHRSVSWYQQTPGQGLQFLFEYFSETQRNKGNFPGRFSGRQFSNSRSEMNVSTLELGDSALYLCASSLGPGLQETQYFGPGTRLLVL.

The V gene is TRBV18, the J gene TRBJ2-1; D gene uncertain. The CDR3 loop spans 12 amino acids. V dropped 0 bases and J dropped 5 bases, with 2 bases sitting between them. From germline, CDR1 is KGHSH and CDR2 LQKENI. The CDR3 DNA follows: TGTGCCAGCTCACCACCCGACAATGAGCAGTTCTTC. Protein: CASSPPDNEQFF.

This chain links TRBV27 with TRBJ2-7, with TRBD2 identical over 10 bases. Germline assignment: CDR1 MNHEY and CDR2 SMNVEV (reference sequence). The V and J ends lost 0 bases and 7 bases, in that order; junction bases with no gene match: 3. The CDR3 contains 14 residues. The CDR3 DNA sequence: TGTGCCAGCAGTTTATCGACTAGCGGGTTTGAGCAGTACTTC. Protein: CASSLSTSGFEQYF.

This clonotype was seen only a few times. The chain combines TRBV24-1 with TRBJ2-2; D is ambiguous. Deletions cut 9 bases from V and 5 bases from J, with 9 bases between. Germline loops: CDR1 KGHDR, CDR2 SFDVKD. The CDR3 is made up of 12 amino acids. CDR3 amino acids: CATSIGTGELFF. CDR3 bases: TGTGCCACCTCGATTGGGACCGGGGAGCTGTTTTTT.

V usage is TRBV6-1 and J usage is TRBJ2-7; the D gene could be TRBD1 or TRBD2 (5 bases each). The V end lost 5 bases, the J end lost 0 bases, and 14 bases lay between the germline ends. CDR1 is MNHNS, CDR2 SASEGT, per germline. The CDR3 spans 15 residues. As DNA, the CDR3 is TGTGCCAGCAGTAACCGGGACGGCAGCTCCTACGAGCAGTACTTC. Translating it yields CASSNRDGSSYEQYF.

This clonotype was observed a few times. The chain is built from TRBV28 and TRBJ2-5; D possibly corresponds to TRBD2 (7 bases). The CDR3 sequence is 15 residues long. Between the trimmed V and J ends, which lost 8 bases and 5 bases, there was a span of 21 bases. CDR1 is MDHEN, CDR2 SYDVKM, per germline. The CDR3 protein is CASQSPGGEGETQYF. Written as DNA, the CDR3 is TGTGCCAGCCAGTCGCCGGGGGGCGAAGGTGAGACCCAGTACTTC.

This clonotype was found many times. This CDR3 reads CASSYSPRKDTQYF. The CDR3 DNA reads TGTGCCAGCAGTTACTCCCCAAGGAAGGATACGCAGTATTTT. The V gene is TRBV6-5, the J gene TRBJ2-3; D call uncertain. Per the germline V gene, CDR1 is MNHEY and CDR2 is SVGAGI. Trimming shortened V by 0 bases and J by 6 bases, and 10 bases separated the two germline ends. The CDR3 is 14 residues long.

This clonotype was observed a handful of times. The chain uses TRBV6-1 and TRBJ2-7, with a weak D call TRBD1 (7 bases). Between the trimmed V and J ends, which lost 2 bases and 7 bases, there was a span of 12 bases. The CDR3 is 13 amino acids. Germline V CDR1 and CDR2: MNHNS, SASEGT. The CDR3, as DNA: TGTGCCAGCAGTGAACAGGGGGGAAGGGAGCAGTACTTC. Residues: CASSEQGGREQYF.

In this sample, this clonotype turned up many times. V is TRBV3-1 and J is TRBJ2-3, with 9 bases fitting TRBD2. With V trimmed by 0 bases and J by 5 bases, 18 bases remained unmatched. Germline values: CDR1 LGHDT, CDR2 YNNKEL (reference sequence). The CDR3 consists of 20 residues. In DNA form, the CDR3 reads TGTGCCAGCAGCCAAGACGAGATCCGCGGGAGGGGACCTTTAATAGATACGCAGTATTTT. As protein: CASSQDEIRGRGPLIDTQYF.

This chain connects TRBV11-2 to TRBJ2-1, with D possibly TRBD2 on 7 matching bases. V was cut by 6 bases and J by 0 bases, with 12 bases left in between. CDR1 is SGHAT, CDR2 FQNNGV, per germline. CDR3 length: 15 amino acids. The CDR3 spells CASRGRGSSYNEQFF. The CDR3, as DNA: TGTGCCAGCAGGGGGAGGGGGAGCTCCTACAATGAGCAGTTCTTC.

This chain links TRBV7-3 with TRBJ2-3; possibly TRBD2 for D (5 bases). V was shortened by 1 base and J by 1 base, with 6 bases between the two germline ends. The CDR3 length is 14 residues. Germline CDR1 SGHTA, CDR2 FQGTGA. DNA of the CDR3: TGTGCCAGCAGCTTAATGGGAGGCACAGATACGCAGTATTTT. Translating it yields CASSLMGGTDTQYF.

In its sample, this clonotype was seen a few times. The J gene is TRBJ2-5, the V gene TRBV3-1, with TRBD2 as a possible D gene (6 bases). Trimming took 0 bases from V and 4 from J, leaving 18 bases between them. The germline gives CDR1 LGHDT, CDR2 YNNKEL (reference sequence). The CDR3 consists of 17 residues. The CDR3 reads CASSQDLTLEGGETQYF. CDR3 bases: TGTGCCAGCAGCCAAGATCTCACTCTGGAGGGTGGAGAGACCCAGTACTTC.

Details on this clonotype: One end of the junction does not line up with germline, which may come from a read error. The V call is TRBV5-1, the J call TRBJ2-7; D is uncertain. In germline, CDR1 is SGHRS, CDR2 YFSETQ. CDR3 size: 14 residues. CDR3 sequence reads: CASGLESRVYEQYF. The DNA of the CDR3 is TGCGCCAGCGGCTTGGAATCCAGAGTCTACGAGCAGTACTTC.

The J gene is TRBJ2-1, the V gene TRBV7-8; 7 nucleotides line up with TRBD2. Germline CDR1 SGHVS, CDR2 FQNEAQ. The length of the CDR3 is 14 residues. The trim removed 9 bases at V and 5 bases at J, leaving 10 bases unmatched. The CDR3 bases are TGTGCCAGTACCGGGACTACCCTTAACAATGAGCAGTTCTTC. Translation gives CASTGTTLNNEQFF.